The 5 T cell receptor beta chains below come from one sample, sequenced in a study of response to subunit inactivated influenza vaccine (dated by TCRdb to 2016 to 2018). Receptors were amplified or captured by RT-PCR. The sequencing machine was an Illumina HiSeq 2500. Using fastp trimming at Q25 and MiXCR clonotype assembly, TCRdb reanalyzed the public sequencing data and kept in-frame beta chains. Rows are unified per CDR3 protein, each entry keeping the most common DNA and genes. Counted in this sample were under 750,000 distinct CDR3 sequences; 12% of them appeared once. The ten top clones hold about 10% of the sample. The sequenced sample was PBMCs from blood, obtained on the day of vaccination. The receptors were sampled from a man in his forties or fifties who received an inactivated influenza vaccine. Donor details come from another sample of the same person, matched by shared clones.

This clonotype was seen ten or more times. The chain carries TRBV2 and TRBJ2-5; D ambiguous. V was pared by 4 bases and J by 5 bases, with 5 bases between. CDR1 and CDR2 from the germline V gene are SNHLY and FYNNEI. The CDR3 covers 11 residues. In DNA form, the CDR3 reads TGTGCCAGCAGTGGTAGGGAGACCCAGTACTTC. This encodes CASSGRETQYF.

This clonotype was observed a few times. The chain uses TRBV20-1 and TRBJ2-3; 11 bases agree with TRBD2. CDR1 is DFQATT, CDR2 SNEGSKA, per germline (reference sequence). Germline trimming cut 3 bases from V and 6 bases from J; bases unmatched to any gene: 8. The CDR3 is 15 amino acids. CDR3 coding DNA: TGCAGTGCTAGGGCCTCTAGCGGGAGGAGGGATACGCAGTATTTT. Translating it yields CSARASSGRRDTQYF.

The V gene is TRBV3-1, the J gene TRBJ2-7; tentative D call: TRBD1 (5 bases). Trimming stripped 5 bases from V and 6 bases from J, with 17 bases between. The CDR3 sequence is 14 residues long. Germline CDR1 is LGHDT and CDR2 is YNNKEL (reference sequence). The CDR3 loop reads CASSTRTGAGEQYF. CDR3 nucleotide sequence: TGTGCCAGCAGCACCCGCACAGGCGCCGGCGAGCAGTACTTC.

The V and J genes are TRBV5-5 and TRBJ2-5, with D possibly matching TRBD2 (5 bases). Trimming cost V 1 base and J 1 base, with 8 bases left between them. Germline V gene data show CDR1 as SGHKS and CDR2 as YYEKEE (reference sequence). The CDR3 length is 14 residues. CDR3 loop: CASSLNGVQETQYF. The CDR3 region has the DNA TGTGCCAGCAGCTTGAACGGGGTCCAAGAGACCCAGTACTTC.

This rearrangement joins TRBV5-1 to TRBJ2-7, with TRBD1 matching 7 bases. This CDR3 has 14 amino acids. Germline V gives CDR1 SGHRS, CDR2 YFSETQ. Trimming removed 3 bases from V and 3 bases from J; junction bases left unmatched: 6. The CDR3 here is CASSWTGPGYEQYF. The CDR3 nucleotides read TGCGCCAGCAGCTGGACAGGTCCTGGCTACGAGCAGTACTTC.